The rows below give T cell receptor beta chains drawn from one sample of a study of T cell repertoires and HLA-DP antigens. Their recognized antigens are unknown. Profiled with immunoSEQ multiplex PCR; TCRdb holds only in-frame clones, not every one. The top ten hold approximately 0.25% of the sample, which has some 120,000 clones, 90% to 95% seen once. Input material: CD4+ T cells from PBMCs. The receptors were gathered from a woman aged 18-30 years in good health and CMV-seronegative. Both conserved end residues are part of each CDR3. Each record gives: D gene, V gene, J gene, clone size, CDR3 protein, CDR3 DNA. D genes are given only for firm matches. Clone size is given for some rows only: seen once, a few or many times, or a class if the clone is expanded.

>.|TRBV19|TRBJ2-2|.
CASSIYVTLTGELFF
TGTGCCAGTAGTATATATGTGACATTAACCGGGGAGCTGTTTTTT
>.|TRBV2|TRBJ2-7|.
CASRDRLQGGSEQYF
TGTGCCAGCAGGGACCGATTGCAGGGGGGGAGCGAGCAGTACTTC
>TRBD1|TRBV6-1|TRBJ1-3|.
CASRAEDRAGNTIYF
TGTGCCAGCAGGGCAGAAGACAGGGCTGGAAACACCATATATTTT
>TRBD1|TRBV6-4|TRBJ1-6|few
CASRPPGQGNSPLHF
TGTGCCAGCAGGCCCCCGGGACAGGGTAATTCACCCCTCCACTTT
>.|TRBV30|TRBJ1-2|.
CAWSKDRTNYGYTF
TGTGCCTGGAGTAAAGACAGGACTAACTATGGCTACACCTTC
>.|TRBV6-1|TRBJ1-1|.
CASSVDTGNTEAFF
TGTGCCAGCAGTGTAGATACGGGGAACACTGAAGCTTTCTTT
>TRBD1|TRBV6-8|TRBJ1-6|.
CASSLYRDSYNSPLHF
TGTGCCAGCAGCTTGTACCGGGACAGCTATAATTCACCCCTCCACTTT
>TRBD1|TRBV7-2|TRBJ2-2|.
CASSLVGQAGELFF
TGTGCCAGCAGCTTAGTTGGACAGGCCGGGGAGCTGTTTTTT
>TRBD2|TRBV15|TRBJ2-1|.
CATSSPLAGLYNEQFF
TGTGCCACCAGCAGCCCCCTAGCGGGCCTTTACAATGAGCAGTTCTTC
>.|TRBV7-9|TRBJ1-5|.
CASSSPGEGPSNQPQHF
TGTGCCAGCAGCTCTCCGGGTGAGGGCCCTAGCAATCAGCCCCAGCATTTT
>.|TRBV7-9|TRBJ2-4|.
CASSLDRGSGRNIQYF
TGTGCCAGCAGCTTAGACCGTGGCTCGGGGAGAAACATTCAGTACTTC
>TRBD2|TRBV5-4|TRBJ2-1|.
CASSWGLAGSYNEQFF
TGTGCCAGCAGTTGGGGACTAGCGGGATCTTACAATGAGCAGTTCTTC
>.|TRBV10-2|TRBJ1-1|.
CASREGQRSTEAFF
TGCGCCAGCAGAGAAGGACAACGAAGTACTGAAGCTTTCTTT
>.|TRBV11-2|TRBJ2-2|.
CASSLDVPTNTGELFF
TGTGCCAGCAGCTTAGATGTACCGACGAACACCGGGGAGCTGTTTTTT
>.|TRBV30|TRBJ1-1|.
CAWNHDSLNTEAFF
TGTGCCTGGAACCACGACAGTCTAAACACTGAAGCTTTCTTT
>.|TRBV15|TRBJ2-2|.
CATSRDRSLARRAGELFF
TGTGCCACCAGCAGAGATCGGTCCCTAGCGCGGAGGGCCGGGGAGCTGTTTTTT
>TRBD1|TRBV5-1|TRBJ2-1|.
CASTHRGLGNEQFF
TGCGCCAGCACACACAGGGGGCTCGGGAATGAGCAGTTCTTC
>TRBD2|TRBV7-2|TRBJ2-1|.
CASSLVRLAGEEQFF
TGTGCCAGCAGCTTAGTGAGACTAGCGGGGGAAGAGCAGTTCTTC
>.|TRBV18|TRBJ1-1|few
CASSNKNTEAFF
TGTGCCAGCTCAAACAAGAACACTGAAGCTTTCTTT
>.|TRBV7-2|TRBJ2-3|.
CASSFRLGDTQYF
TGTGCCAGCAGCTTCAGACTAGGGGATACGCAGTATTTT
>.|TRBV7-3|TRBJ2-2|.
CASSLGPHGGELFF
TGTGCCAGCAGCTTAGGGCCTCATGGGGGGGAGCTGTTTTTT
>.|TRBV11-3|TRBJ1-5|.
CARRGRQPQHF
TGTGCCAGAAGGGGCAGACAGCCCCAGCATTTT
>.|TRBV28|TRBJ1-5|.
CASSLRGIGRQPQHF
TGTGCCAGCAGTTTAAGGGGGATTGGCCGGCAGCCCCAGCATTTT
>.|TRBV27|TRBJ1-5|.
CASKSGTGDRPQHF
TGTGCCAGCAAATCTGGCACCGGAGATCGGCCCCAGCATTTT
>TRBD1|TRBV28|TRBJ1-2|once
CASRNPGQGLSGYTF
TGTGCCAGCAGAAACCCGGGACAGGGGCTAAGCGGCTACACCTTC
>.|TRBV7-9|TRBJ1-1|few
CASSLLGGNTEAFF
TGTGCCAGCAGCTTACTGGGCGGGAACACTGAAGCTTTCTTT
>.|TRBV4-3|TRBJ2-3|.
CASSQDLPDTQYF
TGCGCCAGCAGCCAAGACCTCCCAGATACGCAGTATTTT
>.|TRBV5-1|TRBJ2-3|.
CASSRGQTITDTQYF
TGCGCCAGCAGCCGCGGACAGACGATTACAGATACGCAGTATTTT
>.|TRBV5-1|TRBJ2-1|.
CASSLRRDYDNEQFF
TGCGCCAGCAGCTTGCGCAGAGATTATGACAATGAGCAGTTCTTC
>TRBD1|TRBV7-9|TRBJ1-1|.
CASSSGQGGNTEAFF
TGTGCCAGCAGCTCAGGACAGGGGGGAAACACTGAAGCTTTCTTT
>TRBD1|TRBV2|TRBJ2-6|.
CASTPGQGGSGANVLTF
TGTGCCAGCACCCCGGGACAGGGAGGGTCTGGGGCCAACGTCCTGACTTTC
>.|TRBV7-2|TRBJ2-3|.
CASSSDGTSTDTQYF
TGTGCCAGCAGCTCCGACGGGACTAGCACAGATACGCAGTATTTT
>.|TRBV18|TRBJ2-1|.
CASSPGYEQFF
TGTGCCAGCTCACCAGGGTATGAGCAGTTCTTC
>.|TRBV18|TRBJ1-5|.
CASSPSDPYSNQPQHF
TGTGCCAGCTCCCCCTCCGATCCTTATAGCAATCAGCCCCAGCATTTT
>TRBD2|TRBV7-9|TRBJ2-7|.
CASRRTSGSPYEQYF
TGTGCCAGCAGGAGGACTAGCGGGAGTCCCTACGAGCAGTACTTC
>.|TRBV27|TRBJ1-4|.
CASSLGPGGLNEKLFF
TGTGCCAGCAGTTTAGGCCCTGGGGGCCTTAATGAAAAACTGTTTTTT
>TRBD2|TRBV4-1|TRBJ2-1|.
CASSLRIPLAGGIRNEQFF
TGCGCCAGCAGCCTTCGCATACCTCTAGCGGGAGGGATAAGGAATGAGCAGTTCTTC
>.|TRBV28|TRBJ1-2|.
CASREQGSGYGYTF
TGTGCCAGCAGGGAACAGGGCTCGGGCTATGGCTACACCTTC
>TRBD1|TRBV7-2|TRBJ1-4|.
CASSSQGAANEKLFF
TGTGCCAGCAGCTCCCAGGGGGCGGCTAATGAAAAACTGTTTTTT
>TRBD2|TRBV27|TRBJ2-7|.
CASSPAAPTSGRTGYEQYF
TGTGCCAGCAGCCCCGCAGCCCCCACTAGCGGGAGAACGGGATACGAGCAGTACTTC
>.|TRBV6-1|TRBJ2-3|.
CASSTASWADTQYF
TGTGCCAGCAGTACAGCTAGCTGGGCAGATACGCAGTATTTT
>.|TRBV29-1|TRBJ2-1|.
CSTHSYNEQFF
TGCAGCACCCACTCCTACAATGAGCAGTTCTTC
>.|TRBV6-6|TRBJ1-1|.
CASSLKMNTEAFF
TGTGCCAGCAGTCTTAAGATGAACACTGAAGCTTTCTTT
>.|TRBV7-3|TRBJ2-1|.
CASSPRGAYNEQFF
TGTGCCAGCAGCCCTAGGGGGGCCTACAATGAGCAGTTCTTC
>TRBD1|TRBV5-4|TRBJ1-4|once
CASSATGANEKLFF
TGTGCCAGCAGTGCGACAGGGGCAAATGAAAAACTGTTTTTT
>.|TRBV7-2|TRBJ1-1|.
CASSPVGVTEAFF
TGTGCCAGCAGCCCCGTGGGGGTCACTGAAGCTTTCTTT
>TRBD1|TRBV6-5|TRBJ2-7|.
CASSYSSQGAYEQYF
TGTGCCAGCAGTTACTCGAGTCAGGGGGCCTACGAGCAGTACTTC
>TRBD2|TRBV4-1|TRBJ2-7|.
CASSQGGLGRGEQYF
TGCGCCAGCAGCCAGGGAGGACTGGGGAGGGGAGAGCAGTACTTC
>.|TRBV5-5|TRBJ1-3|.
CASSRTYSGNTIYF
TGTGCCAGCAGCCGGACATATAGTGGAAACACCATATATTTT
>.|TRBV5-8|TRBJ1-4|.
CASSWIGSDKEKLFF
TGTGCCAGCAGCTGGATAGGGTCTGACAAAGAAAAACTGTTTTTT
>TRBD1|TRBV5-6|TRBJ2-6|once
CASSLMGQGFSGANVLTF
TGTGCCAGCAGCTTGATGGGACAGGGTTTCTCTGGGGCCAACGTCCTGACTTTC
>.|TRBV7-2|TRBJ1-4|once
CASSQGPTNEKLFF
TGTGCCAGCAGCCAGGGGCCGACTAATGAAAAACTGTTTTTT
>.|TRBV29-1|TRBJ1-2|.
CSVGPEDGQLYGYTF
TGCAGCGTTGGCCCGGAGGACGGCCAACTATATGGCTACACCTTC
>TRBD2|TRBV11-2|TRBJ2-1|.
CASSLVIRRGASNEQFF
TGTGCCAGCAGCTTAGTCATAAGGCGGGGGGCAAGCAATGAGCAGTTCTTC
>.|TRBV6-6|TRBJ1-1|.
CASSLAQGTADTEAFF
TGTGCCAGCAGCCTGGCCCAAGGGACGGCTGACACTGAAGCTTTCTTT